A selection of T cell receptor beta chains follows, all from one sample in a study of CD8+ T cells in alopecia areata. The method was immunoSEQ multiplex PCR; TCRdb's version includes in-frame clones alone and lacks a portion of them. The sample contains about 180,000 clones, around half of which appear only once. Sequenced material: CD8+ T cells sorted from blood, taken at week 24, from a patient treated with tofacitinib. The receptor set was obtained from a human donor with alopecia areata. Each CDR3 is given with its conserved first and last residue. Fields, in order: D gene, clone size, V gene, J gene, CDR3 DNA, CDR3 protein. The D gene is left open where the match is weak. Some rows have no size entry. The others give once, few or many, or a class for an expanded clone.

d_gene: TRBD1
abundance: NA
v_gene: TRBV4-3
j_gene: TRBJ1-1
CDR3nt: TGCGCCAGCAGCCGGGACAGGGAGGGAACTGAAGCTTTCTTT
CDR3aa: CASSRDREGTEAFF

d_gene: TRBD1
abundance: NA
v_gene: TRBV29-1
j_gene: TRBJ1-1
CDR3nt: TGCAGCGTTGAGAAGGGACAGCCTGAAGCTTTCTTT
CDR3aa: CSVEKGQPEAFF

d_gene: NA
abundance: NA
v_gene: TRBV7-9
j_gene: TRBJ2-6
CDR3nt: TGTGCCAGCAGCTTAGAATGGCCTGGGGCCAACGTCCTGACTTTC
CDR3aa: CASSLEWPGANVLTF

d_gene: NA
abundance: NA
v_gene: TRBV6-6
j_gene: TRBJ1-2
CDR3nt: TGTGCCAGCAGTACCGGCATGACCTATGGCTACACCTTC
CDR3aa: CASSTGMTYGYTF

d_gene: TRBD1
abundance: few
v_gene: TRBV2
j_gene: TRBJ2-5
CDR3nt: TGTGCCAGCAGTGAAGTGACCGGACAGGGGGATCAAGAGACCCAGTACTTC
CDR3aa: CASSEVTGQGDQETQYF

d_gene: NA
abundance: NA
v_gene: TRBV25-1
j_gene: TRBJ1-2
CDR3nt: TGTGCCAGCAGTGAGCGGGCCGGGAACTATGGCTACACCTTC
CDR3aa: CASSERAGNYGYTF

d_gene: NA
abundance: NA
v_gene: TRBV30
j_gene: TRBJ1-1
CDR3nt: TGTGCCTGGAGTACAGACAACACTGAAGCTTTCTTT
CDR3aa: CAWSTDNTEAFF

d_gene: NA
abundance: NA
v_gene: TRBV9
j_gene: TRBJ2-7
CDR3nt: TGTGCCAGCAGCCCGGGCCTGGCGGGCGAGCAGTACTTC
CDR3aa: CASSPGLAGEQYF

d_gene: NA
abundance: NA
v_gene: TRBV7-2
j_gene: TRBJ2-5
CDR3nt: TGTGCCCACAAGGGGGGACAGACCCAGTACTTC
CDR3aa: CAHKGGQTQYF

d_gene: TRBD1
abundance: NA
v_gene: TRBV13
j_gene: TRBJ2-7
CDR3nt: TGTGCCAGCAGCGGCCGGGACAGGGGCCACGAGCAGTACTTC
CDR3aa: CASSGRDRGHEQYF

d_gene: NA
abundance: NA
v_gene: TRBV25-1
j_gene: TRBJ1-6
CDR3nt: TGTGCCAGACGCCGTGTGGGGTTCGGATCACCCCTCCACTTT
CDR3aa: CARRRVGFGSPLHF

d_gene: NA
abundance: NA
v_gene: TRBV13
j_gene: TRBJ2-3
CDR3nt: TGTGCCAGCAGCTTCCAAGATACGCAGTATTTT
CDR3aa: CASSFQDTQYF

d_gene: NA
abundance: few
v_gene: TRBV5-6
j_gene: TRBJ2-2
CDR3nt: TGTGCCAGCAGCTTGGGTTCCCCTCAGGAGCTGTTTTTT
CDR3aa: CASSLGSPQELFF

d_gene: NA
abundance: NA
v_gene: TRBV29-1
j_gene: TRBJ1-2
CDR3nt: TGCAGCGTCGACTGGGGGTATGGCTACACCTTC
CDR3aa: CSVDWGYGYTF

d_gene: NA
abundance: NA
v_gene: TRBV11-3
j_gene: TRBJ2-1
CDR3nt: TGTGCCAGCAGCTTACGAGGTTACAATGAGCAGTTCTTC
CDR3aa: CASSLRGYNEQFF

d_gene: NA
abundance: NA
v_gene: TRBV13
j_gene: TRBJ2-4
CDR3nt: TGTGCCAGCAGTTTGGCCAAAAACATTCAGTACTTC
CDR3aa: CASSLAKNIQYF

d_gene: NA
abundance: NA
v_gene: TRBV5-6
j_gene: TRBJ1-5
CDR3nt: TGTGCCAGCAGCTTGCGGAATCAGCCCCAGCATTTT
CDR3aa: CASSLRNQPQHF

d_gene: NA
abundance: NA
v_gene: TRBV4-3
j_gene: TRBJ2-3
CDR3nt: TGCGCCAGCAGCCAAGCGCAGGGTGATACGCAGTATTTT
CDR3aa: CASSQAQGDTQYF

d_gene: NA
abundance: NA
v_gene: TRBV27
j_gene: TRBJ1-1
CDR3nt: TGTGCCAGCAGTTTGGGGAACACTGAAGCTTTCTTT
CDR3aa: CASSLGNTEAFF

d_gene: TRBD1
abundance: NA
v_gene: TRBV7-8
j_gene: TRBJ1-2
CDR3nt: TGTGCCAGCAGCCTTGGGACAGGGAGCGGCTACACCTTC
CDR3aa: CASSLGTGSGYTF

d_gene: NA
abundance: once
v_gene: TRBV23-1
j_gene: TRBJ1-5
CDR3nt: TGCGCCAGCAGTCACAGGGAGCAGAATCAGCCCCAGCATTTT
CDR3aa: CASSHREQNQPQHF

d_gene: NA
abundance: NA
v_gene: TRBV27
j_gene: TRBJ1-2
CDR3nt: TGTGCCACCCTGACAGGAGATGGCTACACCTTC
CDR3aa: CATLTGDGYTF

d_gene: TRBD1
abundance: NA
v_gene: TRBV5-6
j_gene: TRBJ2-7
CDR3nt: TGTGCCAGCAGACCCCGGGGACAGGGCTACGAGCAGTACTTC
CDR3aa: CASRPRGQGYEQYF

d_gene: NA
abundance: NA
v_gene: TRBV4-3
j_gene: TRBJ1-1
CDR3nt: TGCGCCAGCAGCCTAACCCCGATGAACACTGAAGCTTTCTTT
CDR3aa: CASSLTPMNTEAFF

d_gene: NA
abundance: NA
v_gene: TRBV7-2
j_gene: TRBJ2-2
CDR3nt: TGTGCCAGCAGCACCCAGACCGGGGAGCTGTTTTTT
CDR3aa: CASSTQTGELFF

d_gene: NA
abundance: NA
v_gene: TRBV27
j_gene: TRBJ2-2
CDR3nt: TGTGCCAGCAGTTTATCGTTAGGTCGAAACGGGGTTAACACCGGGGAGCTGTTTTTT
CDR3aa: CASSLSLGRNGVNTGELFF

d_gene: NA
abundance: NA
v_gene: TRBV5-4
j_gene: TRBJ1-2
CDR3nt: TGTGCCAGCAGCGAGGACAGTGGCTACACCTTC
CDR3aa: CASSEDSGYTF

d_gene: NA
abundance: few
v_gene: TRBV25-1
j_gene: TRBJ2-5
CDR3nt: TGTGCCAGCAGTTGGGGGGAGACCCAGTACTTC
CDR3aa: CASSWGETQYF

d_gene: NA
abundance: few
v_gene: TRBV5-6
j_gene: TRBJ1-6
CDR3nt: TGTGCCAGCAGCTTAGCGACGAATTCACCCCTCCACTTT
CDR3aa: CASSLATNSPLHF

d_gene: NA
abundance: few
v_gene: TRBV5-6
j_gene: TRBJ2-3
CDR3nt: TGTGCCAGCAGCCCTAGCGAAGATACGCAGTATTTT
CDR3aa: CASSPSEDTQYF

d_gene: TRBD1
abundance: NA
v_gene: TRBV4-3
j_gene: TRBJ2-7
CDR3nt: TGCGCCAGCAGCCAAGACCGGACAGGCGCCTACGAGCAGTACTTC
CDR3aa: CASSQDRTGAYEQYF

d_gene: NA
abundance: NA
v_gene: TRBV7-2
j_gene: TRBJ2-7
CDR3nt: TGTGCCAGCAGCTTAGAAGCGGCGACCTACGAGCAGTACTTC
CDR3aa: CASSLEAATYEQYF

d_gene: NA
abundance: few
v_gene: TRBV28
j_gene: TRBJ1-6
CDR3nt: TGTGCCAGCAGCGTCGGGGGGTTTGGCTCACCCCTCCACTTT
CDR3aa: CASSVGGFGSPLHF

d_gene: NA
abundance: NA
v_gene: TRBV5-6
j_gene: TRBJ1-1
CDR3nt: TGTGCCAGCAGCTTAAACACTGAAGCTTTCTTT
CDR3aa: CASSLNTEAFF

d_gene: NA
abundance: few
v_gene: TRBV30
j_gene: TRBJ2-7
CDR3nt: TGTGCCTGGAGTGACAATGGCTACGAGCAGTACTTC
CDR3aa: CAWSDNGYEQYF

d_gene: NA
abundance: NA
v_gene: TRBV12-5
j_gene: TRBJ1-2
CDR3nt: TGTGCTAGCTTAGGACAAGATTTTTATGGCTACACCTTC
CDR3aa: CASLGQDFYGYTF